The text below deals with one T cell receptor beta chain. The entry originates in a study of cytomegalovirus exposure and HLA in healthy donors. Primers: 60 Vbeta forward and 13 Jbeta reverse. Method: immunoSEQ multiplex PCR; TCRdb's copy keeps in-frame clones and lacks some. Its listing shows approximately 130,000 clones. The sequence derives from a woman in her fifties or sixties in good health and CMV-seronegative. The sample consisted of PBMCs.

CDR3 coding DNA: TGTGCCAGCAGCCTCGACAGTTACTCTGGAAACACCATATATTTT. It codes for CASSLDSYSGNTIYF. The V gene is TRBV11-1, the J gene TRBJ1-3, with D maybe TRBD1 (5 bases). Trimming shortened V by 5 bases and J by 0 bases, and 11 bases separated the two germline ends. CDR1 is SGHAT, CDR2 FQDESV, per germline (reference sequence). This CDR3 is 15 amino acids long.